This entry describes one T cell receptor (beta chain). The antigen is unknown. The protocol was immunoSEQ multiplex PCR, while the TCRdb copy is restricted to in-frame clones and leaves out a portion. The profile shows 380,000 or so clones, about 86% of them singletons. The sample comes from a study of Ad26.COV2.S vaccination and SARS-CoV-2 variants. Study-wide context: Trial arm assignment for the donor was COV1001 Ad26.COV2.S. The study gave Ad26.COV2.S intramuscularly, once or twice 56 days apart.

CDR3 length: 14 amino acids. The germline gives CDR1 MGHRA, CDR2 YSYEKL. Trimming removed 3 bases at V and 1 base at J, with 7 bases between. Treatment specified: 15 to 20 received Ad26.COV2.S at low or high dose, single or two shots; about 5 received placebo; per-sample allocation not given. Sampling happened 63 days after the first vaccine or placebo injection. Whole-study results and caveats: Considerable breadth of spike-specific CD8+ and CD4+ T cell responses has reportedly been documented following vaccination.

The chain joins TRBV4-1 to TRBJ1-3; D unresolved. The source was peripheral blood, collected in a trial of Ad26.COV2.S vaccine versus placebo. The clonotype comes from a person between 18 and 59 years old who received the Ad26.COV2.S COVID-19 vaccine or a placebo. This chain's CDR3 is CASSHPGSGNTIYF. The CDR3 DNA reads as TGCGCCAGCAGCCACCCGGGGTCTGGAAACACCATATATTTT.